The present entry profiles one T cell receptor beta chain with its context. As yet, its antigen is unknown. This specimen belongs to a study of cytomegalovirus exposure and HLA in healthy donors. The length of the CDR3 is 16 residues. Trimming pared 6 bases from V and 1 base from J, leaving 18 bases between. CDR1 is KGHSH, CDR2 LQKENI, per germline. 60 Vbeta and 13 Jbeta primers were used in PCR. The protocol was immunoSEQ multiplex PCR, while the TCRdb copy is restricted to in-frame clones and leaves out a portion. The sample has around 180,000 clones; approximately 80% are singletons. Study-wide points: A later analysis linked a missense DCLRE1C variant to TCR beta V- and J-gene trimming. Indistinguishable V segments such as TRBV6-2 and TRBV6-3 were excluded. In vitro confirmation showed a few CMV-associated chains to be CMV antigen specific. Later work found most CMV-associated TCR beta chains apparently HLA-restricted.

The genes are TRBV18 and TRBJ1-1, with D possibly being TRBD1 (6 bases). This sequence originates from a woman in her fifties or sixties in good health and CMV-seronegative. The sample consisted of PBMCs. The CDR3 DNA follows: TGTGCCAGCTCCCGTGAGAGGGACATATGGAACACTGAAGCTTTCTTT. Protein product: CASSRERDIWNTEAFF.